These T cell receptor beta chains were read from a single sample in a study of Ad26.COV2.S vaccination and SARS-CoV-2 variants. Assay used: immunoSEQ multiplex PCR; TCRdb lists only in-frame clones, some missing. The data show around 94,000 clones, with around 81% seen just once and 15% to 20% held by the top ten. Sequencing used peripheral blood, obtained after recovery from COVID-19. Every receptor here comes from a human donor who had recovered from COVID-19. CDR3s include the opening cysteine and the closing phenylalanine or tryptophan. D genes are given only for firm matches. Rows may omit the clone size; those that give it use once, few, many or a size class.

d_gene,v_gene,j_gene,abundance,CDR3nt,CDR3aa
-,TRBV6-6,TRBJ1-1,once,TGTGCCAGCACCGACAGTTACACTGAAGCTTTCTTT,CASTDSYTEAFF
TRBD1,TRBV6-1,TRBJ1-1,-,TGTGCCAGCAGTGAAGCAAGGGGCAGGGGGCGCACTGAAGCTTTCTTT,CASSEARGRGRTEAFF
-,TRBV18,TRBJ1-5,-,TGTGCCAGCTCACCCCAGGAGGATCAGCCCCAGCATTTT,CASSPQEDQPQHF
-,TRBV5-4,TRBJ2-3,-,TGTGCCAGCAGCACGACAGGTACCACAGATACGCAGTATTTT,CASSTTGTTDTQYF
-,TRBV10-3,TRBJ1-5,few,TGTGCCATCCAGAGCGGGTTTGATCAGCCCCAGCATTTT,CAIQSGFDQPQHF
TRBD1,TRBV19,TRBJ2-6,-,TGTGCCAGTACCAATACAGGGGGAACTGGGGCCAACGTCCTGACTTTC,CASTNTGGTGANVLTF
-,TRBV6-1,TRBJ1-4,-,TGTGCCAGCAGTGAAGCTGAGGGGTCTAATGAAAAACTGTTTTTT,CASSEAEGSNEKLFF
-,TRBV18,TRBJ1-2,-,TGTGCCAGCTCACCAGAGGATTACTATGGCTACACCTTC,CASSPEDYYGYTF
-,TRBV6-2/TRBV6-3,TRBJ1-2,-,TGTGCCAGCAGTTACAGGGACTATGGCTACACCTTC,CASSYRDYGYTF
-,TRBV10-1,TRBJ1-4,-,TGCGCCAGCCCCCGGGTCCGGGACGAGGGAAATGAAAAACTGTTTTTT,CASPRVRDEGNEKLFF
-,TRBV3-1/TRBV3-2,TRBJ2-7,-,TGTGCCAGCAGCCAAGAATATCAGGCGACCGGCTCCTACGAGCAGTACTTC,CASSQEYQATGSYEQYF
-,TRBV7-9,TRBJ2-7,many,TGTGCCAGCAGCTCGACAGCCCGTTACAACTACGAGCAGTACTTC,CASSSTARYNYEQYF
TRBD1,TRBV28,TRBJ1-2,-,TGTGCCAGCTGGGAAACAGGGGAAGTCGGCTACACCTTC,CASWETGEVGYTF
TRBD2,TRBV9,TRBJ2-3,-,TGTGCCAGCAGCCCTGGGACTAGCCCGACAGATACGCAGTATTTT,CASSPGTSPTDTQYF
TRBD2,TRBV3-1/TRBV3-2,TRBJ2-7,-,TGTGCCAGCAGCCAAGATTTACTAGCGGGGGGTTACGAGCAGTACTTC,CASSQDLLAGGYEQYF
-,TRBV3-1/TRBV3-2,TRBJ1-1,-,TGTGCCAGCAGCCAAGGAGTGAACACTGAAGCTTTCTTT,CASSQGVNTEAFF
TRBD1,TRBV29-1,TRBJ1-1,-,TGCAGCTCCAGGACAGGGGTTAACACTGAAGCTTTCTTT,CSSRTGVNTEAFF
-,TRBV30,TRBJ1-2,-,TGTGCCTGGAGTGTCCTTATGACCGGGGCCTATGGCTACACCTTC,CAWSVLMTGAYGYTF
-,TRBV28,TRBJ2-7,few,TGTGCCAGCAGTCCGCCGACAGACTCCTACGAGCAGTACTTC,CASSPPTDSYEQYF
-,TRBV21-1,TRBJ1-6,-,TGTGCCAGCAGCAAATGGCCTGGGGGGGACCCACGAAATTCACCCCTCCACTTT,CASSKWPGGDPRNSPLHF
-,TRBV11-1,TRBJ2-7,-,TGTGCCAGCAGCACCCCGGGACGAACCTACGAGCAGTACTTC,CASSTPGRTYEQYF
TRBD1,TRBV5-1,TRBJ1-2,-,TGCGCCAGCAGCCAACTGGGGACAGGGACCGATGGCTACACCTTC,CASSQLGTGTDGYTF
-,TRBV30,TRBJ2-7,-,TGTGCCTGGAGGGGGTTGGGGGAGGAAGGCTACGAGCAGTACTTC,CAWRGLGEEGYEQYF
-,TRBV3-1/TRBV3-2,TRBJ2-1,few,TGTGCCAGCAGCCAAAGCCCCGGTCGCCACAATGAGCAGTTCTTC,CASSQSPGRHNEQFF
TRBD2,TRBV7-3,TRBJ2-1,-,TGTGCCAGCAGCTCACTAGCGGGGGTTTACAATGAGCAGTTCTTC,CASSSLAGVYNEQFF
TRBD1,TRBV11-2,TRBJ1-1,few,TGTGCCAGCAGCTTAGCCCGAGGGGGCAGGGCAAACACTGAAGCTTTCTTT,CASSLARGGRANTEAFF
-,TRBV6-1,TRBJ1-1,-,TGTGCCAGCAGTGAAACCCAACAAGGGATCACTGAAGCTTTCTTT,CASSETQQGITEAFF
-,TRBV5-6,TRBJ2-1,few,TGTGCCAGCAGCCCGCAGGCGGCCCTCTACAATGAGCAGTTCTTC,CASSPQAALYNEQFF
-,TRBV5-1,TRBJ2-5,once,TGCGCCAGCAGTGAGGAGAACCAAGAGACCCAGTACTTC,CASSEENQETQYF
-,TRBV7-9,TRBJ1-2,-,TGTGCCAGCAGCTTACGGGGGGAGCTCAACTATGGCTACACCTTC,CASSLRGELNYGYTF